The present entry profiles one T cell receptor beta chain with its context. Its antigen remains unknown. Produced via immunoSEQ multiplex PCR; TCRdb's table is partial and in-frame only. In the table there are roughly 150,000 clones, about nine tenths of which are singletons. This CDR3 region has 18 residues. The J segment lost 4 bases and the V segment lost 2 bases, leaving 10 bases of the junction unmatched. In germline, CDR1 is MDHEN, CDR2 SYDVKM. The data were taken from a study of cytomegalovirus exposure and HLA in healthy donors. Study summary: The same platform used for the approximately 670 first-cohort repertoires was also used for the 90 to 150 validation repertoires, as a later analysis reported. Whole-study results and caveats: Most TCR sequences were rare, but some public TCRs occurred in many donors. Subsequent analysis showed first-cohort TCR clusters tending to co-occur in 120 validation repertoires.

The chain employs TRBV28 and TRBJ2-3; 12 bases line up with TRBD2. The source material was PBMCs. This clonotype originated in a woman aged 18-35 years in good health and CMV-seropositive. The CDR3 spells CASSLEGLAGGVPDTQYF. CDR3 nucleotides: TGTGCCAGCAGTTTAGAGGGGCTAGCGGGAGGGGTTCCAGATACGCAGTATTTT.